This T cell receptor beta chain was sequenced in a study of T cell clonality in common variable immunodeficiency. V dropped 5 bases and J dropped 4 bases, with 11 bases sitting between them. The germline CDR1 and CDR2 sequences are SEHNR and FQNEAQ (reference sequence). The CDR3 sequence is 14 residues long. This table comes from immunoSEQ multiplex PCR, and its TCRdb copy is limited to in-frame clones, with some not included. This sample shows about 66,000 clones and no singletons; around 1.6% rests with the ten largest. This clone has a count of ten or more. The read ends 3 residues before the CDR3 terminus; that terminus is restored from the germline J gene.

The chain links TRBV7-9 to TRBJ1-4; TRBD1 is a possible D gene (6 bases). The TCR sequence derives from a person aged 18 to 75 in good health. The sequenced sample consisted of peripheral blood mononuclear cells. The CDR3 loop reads CASSQQGGNEKLFF. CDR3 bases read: TGTGCCAGCAGCCAACAGGGAGGTAATGAAAAA.